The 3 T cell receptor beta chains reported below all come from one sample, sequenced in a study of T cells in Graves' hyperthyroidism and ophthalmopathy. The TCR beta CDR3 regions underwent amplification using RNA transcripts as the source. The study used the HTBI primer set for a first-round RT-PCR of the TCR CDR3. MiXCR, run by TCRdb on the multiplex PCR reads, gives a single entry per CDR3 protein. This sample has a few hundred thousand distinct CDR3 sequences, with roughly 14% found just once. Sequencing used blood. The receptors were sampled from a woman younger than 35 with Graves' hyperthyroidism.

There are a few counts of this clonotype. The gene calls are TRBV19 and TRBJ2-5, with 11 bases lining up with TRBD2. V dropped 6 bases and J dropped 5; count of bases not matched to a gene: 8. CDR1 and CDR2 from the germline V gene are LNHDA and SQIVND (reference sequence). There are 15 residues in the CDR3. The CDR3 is CASRPFSGGDETQYF. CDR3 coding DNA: TGTGCCAGTAGACCTTTTAGCGGGGGGGACGAGACCCAGTACTTC.

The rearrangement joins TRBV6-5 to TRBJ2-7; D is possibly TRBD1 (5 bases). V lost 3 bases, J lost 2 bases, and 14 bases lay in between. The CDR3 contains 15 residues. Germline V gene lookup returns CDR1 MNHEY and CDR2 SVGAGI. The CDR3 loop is CASSYRADTPYEQYF. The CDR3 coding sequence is TGTGCCAGCAGTTATCGCGCGGACACGCCCTACGAGCAGTACTTC.

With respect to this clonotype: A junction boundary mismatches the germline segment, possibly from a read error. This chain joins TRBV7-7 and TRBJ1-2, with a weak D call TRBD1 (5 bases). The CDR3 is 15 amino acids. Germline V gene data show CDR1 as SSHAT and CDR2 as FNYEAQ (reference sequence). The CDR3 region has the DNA TGTGCTAGCAGCTTAGGAAGGGGCACCAACTATGGCTACACCTTC. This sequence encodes CASSLGRGTNYGYTF.